The 18 T cell receptor beta chains below all came from one sample that was sequenced in a study of shared clonotypes between healthy human individuals. CD8 cells classed as naive were CD45RO-negative and positively selected for CCR7, excluding terminally differentiated effector memory CD45RA+ cells. Here immunoSEQ multiplex PCR was the method, and the copy in TCRdb shows in-frame clones only, minus some. The sample has around 2,000,000 clones; just under 95% are singletons. The sequencing sample was made of naive CD8+ T cells sorted from blood. All receptors derive from a man in his late teens or twenties in good health.

In its sample, this clone was seen a few times. Other DNA sequences in the same sample also yield this CDR3. This chain connects TRBV28 to TRBJ1-5, with D uncertain. CDR3 length: 14 residues. Trimming took off 2 bases at V and 0 bases at J, with 5 bases between the two ends. Germline CDR1 MDHEN, CDR2 SYDVKM. CDR3 nucleotides: TGTGCCAGCAGTTTAGTGGATAGCAATCAGCCCCAGCATTTT. Translated: CASSLVDSNQPQHF.

This clone appeared once. The chain carries TRBV7-2 and TRBJ1-1; D ambiguous. Germline V CDR1 and CDR2: SGHTA, FQGNSA. This CDR3 contains 14 residues. V was pared by 1 base and J by 3 bases, with 9 bases between. The chain's CDR3 is CASSLGRVYTEAFF. The DNA of the CDR3 is TGTGCCAGCAGCTTAGGAAGGGTCTACACTGAAGCTTTCTTT. The whole variable domain, remainder taken from reference TRBV7-2 and TRBJ1-1, is GAGVSQSPSNKVTEKGKDVELRCDPISGHTALYWYRQSLGQGLEFLIYFQGNSAPDKSGLPSDRFSAERTGGSVSTLTIQRTQQEDSAVYLCASSLGRVYTEAFFGQGTRLTVV.

The chain couples TRBV12-5 to TRBJ1-1; D might be TRBD1 (5 bases). Trimming left V 4 bases short and J 2 bases short, with 8 bases between. The germline gives CDR1 LGHNT, CDR2 FRNRAP. This CDR3 has 13 amino acids. CDR3 amino acids: CASGWDGNTEAFF. DNA for the CDR3: TGTGCTAGTGGTTGGGACGGAAACACTGAAGCTTTCTTT.

The chain recombines TRBV10-3 with TRBJ2-7, with TRBD2 matching 9 bases. Germline V gene lookup returns CDR1 ENHRY and CDR2 SYGVKD. The trim removed 5 bases at V and 4 bases at J, leaving 15 bases unmatched. The CDR3 runs to 17 residues. CDR3 sequence: CAISSGGASGAFYEQYF. The DNA for the CDR3 is TGTGCCATCAGTTCGGGAGGGGCTAGCGGGGCGTTTTACGAGCAGTACTTC.

The V and J genes are TRBV6-5 and TRBJ2-1; D possibly matches TRBD1 or TRBD2 (6 bases each). Germline V gene sequence: CDR1 MNHEY, CDR2 SVGAGI. Trimming removed 8 bases from V and 9 bases from J, with 14 bases in between. CDR3 length: 12 residues. The CDR3 region is CASANPGAEQFF. CDR3 DNA sequence: TGTGCCAGCGCCAACCCGGGGGCTGAGCAGTTCTTC.

The chain has TRBV27 and TRBJ1-6; tentatively, D is TRBD1 (5 bases). The germline gives CDR1 MNHEY, CDR2 SMNVEV (reference sequence). V gave up 6 bases and J gave up 4 bases, with 19 bases separating them. The CDR3 spans 17 residues. CDR3 coding DNA: TGTGCCAGCAGCGCAAGGGGTTGGGAGATATATAATTCACCCCTCCACTTT. Encoded protein: CASSARGWEIYNSPLHF.

This sequence joins TRBV5-5 and TRBJ2-1; TRBD2 might be the D (5 bases). The CDR3 extends over 12 amino acids. The V and J ends lost 1 base and 8 bases respectively, with 7 bases between them. Germline V lookup: CDR1 SGHKS, CDR2 YYEKEE (reference sequence). CDR3 residues: CASSLLGDEQFF. The CDR3 DNA sequence: TGTGCCAGCAGCTTGCTCGGGGATGAGCAGTTCTTC.

To note about this clone: This specimen includes other DNA sequences encoding the same CDR3. V and J are TRBV6-1 and TRBJ2-7; the D is unclear. The germline CDR1 and CDR2 sequences are MNHNS and SASEGT. The V and J ends lost 1 base and 4 bases respectively, with 8 bases between them. There are 13 residues in the CDR3. CDR3 bases: TGTGCCAGCAGTGAAGGGTGGGAATACGAGCAGTACTTC. It codes for CASSEGWEYEQYF.

The chain has TRBV27 and TRBJ2-7; D call uncertain. The CDR3 covers 14 residues. The V gene lost 0 bases and the J gene lost 1 base, with 7 bases spanning the gap. CDR1 and CDR2 from the germline V gene are MNHEY and SMNVEV (reference sequence). CDR3: CASSLSKWSYEQYF. Written as DNA, the CDR3 is TGTGCCAGCAGTTTATCGAAATGGTCCTACGAGCAGTACTTC.

The chain employs TRBV6-6 and TRBJ1-5; maybe TRBD1 (6 bases). CDR1 and CDR2 from the germline V gene are MNHNY and SVGAGI (reference sequence). V gave up 0 bases and J gave up 6 bases, with 15 bases separating them. The CDR3 is made up of 16 amino acids. The chain's CDR3 is CASSYSIRGLGQPQHF. Written as DNA, the CDR3 is TGTGCCAGCAGTTACTCGATTCGGGGGCTGGGTCAGCCCCAGCATTTT.

The chain carries TRBV19 and TRBJ2-7; 7 nucleotides line up with TRBD2. V gave up 0 bases and J gave up 3 bases; unmatched junction bases: 8. The CDR3 contains 16 residues. Looked up from germline, CDR1 is LNHDA and CDR2 is SQIVND (reference sequence). The CDR3 coding sequence is TGTGCCAGTAGTATAGATCTAGGGGAGGGGCACTACGAGCAGTACTTC. Translation: CASSIDLGEGHYEQYF.

Of note for this clone: Other DNA sequences within the sample encode an identical CDR3. The chain has TRBV27 and TRBJ2-5; D not resolved. Deletions cut 5 bases from V and 4 bases from J, with 5 bases between. Germline-derived CDR1 and CDR2 are MNHEY and SMNVEV (reference sequence). The CDR3 is 11 residues long. Written as DNA, the CDR3 is TGTGCCAGCAGTGTCGGAGAGACCCAGTACTTC. Amino acid sequence: CASSVGETQYF.

The V and J genes are TRBV27 and TRBJ1-4; TRBD1 aligns across 10 bases. Germline assignment: CDR1 MNHEY and CDR2 SMNVEV (reference sequence). CDR3 length: 17 residues. Germline trimming cut 2 bases from V and 3 bases from J; bases unmatched to any gene: 6. The CDR3 DNA follows: TGTGCCAGCAGTTTAGGGACAGGGGTACTGTCTAATGAAAAACTGTTTTTT. Amino acid sequence: CASSLGTGVLSNEKLFF.

This rearrangement joins TRBV6-5 to TRBJ2-2; D call uncertain. CDR1 and CDR2 from the germline V gene are MNHEY and SVGAGI. Trimming stripped 0 bases from V and 7 bases from J, with 6 bases between. This CDR3 region has 13 residues. CDR3 amino acids: CASSYSGLGELFF. The CDR3 region has the DNA TGTGCCAGCAGTTACTCCGGCCTCGGGGAGCTGTTTTTT.

The V and J genes are TRBV5-1 and TRBJ2-3, with D possibly TRBD2 on 5 matching bases. With 3 bases removed from V and 0 bases from J, the gap between germline ends came to 14 bases. Per the germline V gene, CDR1 is SGHRS and CDR2 is YFSETQ. The CDR3 has 16 residues. This CDR3 is CASSWKWERSTDTQYF. The CDR3 nucleotides are TGCGCCAGCAGCTGGAAGTGGGAGCGGAGCACAGATACGCAGTATTTT. The whole variable domain, remainder taken from reference TRBV5-1 and TRBJ2-3, is KAGVTQTPRYLIKTRGQQVTLSCSPISGHRSVSWYQQTPGQGLQFLFEYFSETQRNKGNFPGRFSGRQFSNSRSEMNVSTLELGDSALYLCASSWKWERSTDTQYFGPGTRLTVL.

The J gene is TRBJ2-7, the V gene TRBV5-6, with a possible D match to TRBD1 (6 bases). There are 13 residues in the CDR3. The ends were cut back, 2 bases at V and 7 bases at J, with 13 bases in the middle. The germline V gene encodes CDR1 SGHDT and CDR2 YYEEEE. The CDR3 DNA reads as TGTGCCAGCAGCTTTTTTACAGGGAATGAGCAGTACTTC. Its translation: CASSFFTGNEQYF. Variable domain in full (rest from reference TRBV5-6 and TRBJ2-7): DAGVTQSPTHLIKTRGQQVTLRCSPKSGHDTVSWYQQALGQGPQFIFQYYEEEERQRGNFPDRFSGHQFPNYSSELNVNALLLGDSALYLCASSFFTGNEQYFGPGTRLTVT.

The chain is built from TRBV5-1 and TRBJ2-7, with TRBD1 matching 12 bases. From germline, CDR1 is SGHRS and CDR2 YFSETQ. The V and J ends lost 2 bases and 5 bases, in that order; junction bases with no gene match: 2. CDR3 length: 14 amino acids. The CDR3 protein is CASSFGTGGHEQYF. The CDR3 region has the DNA TGCGCCAGCAGCTTCGGGACAGGGGGCCACGAGCAGTACTTC.

The chain carries TRBV27 and TRBJ1-2, with 9 bases lining up with TRBD1. The CDR3 covers 14 residues. Unmatched junction bases numbered 4, after V lost 3 bases and J lost 5 bases. From germline, CDR1 is MNHEY and CDR2 SMNVEV (reference sequence). The CDR3 reads CASSLVGQGYGYTF. DNA for the CDR3: TGTGCCAGCAGTTTGGTAGGACAGGGGTATGGCTACACCTTC.